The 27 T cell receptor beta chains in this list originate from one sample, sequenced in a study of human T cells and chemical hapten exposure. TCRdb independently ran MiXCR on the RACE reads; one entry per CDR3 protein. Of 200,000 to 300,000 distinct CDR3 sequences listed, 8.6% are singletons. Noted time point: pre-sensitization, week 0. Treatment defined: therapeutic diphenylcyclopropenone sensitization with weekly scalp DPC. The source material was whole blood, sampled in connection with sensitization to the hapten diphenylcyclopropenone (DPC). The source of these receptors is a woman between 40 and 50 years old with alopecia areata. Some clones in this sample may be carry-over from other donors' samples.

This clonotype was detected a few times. As DNA, the CDR3 is TGTGCCAGCACCGCGACAGGGTCTGAAGCTTTCTTT. This translates into CASTATGSEAFF. This chain links TRBV7-2 with TRBJ1-1; 7 bases map to TRBD1. The CDR3 covers 12 residues. In germline, CDR1 is SGHTA, CDR2 FQGNSA. With V trimmed by 7 bases and J by 6 bases, 5 bases remained unmatched.

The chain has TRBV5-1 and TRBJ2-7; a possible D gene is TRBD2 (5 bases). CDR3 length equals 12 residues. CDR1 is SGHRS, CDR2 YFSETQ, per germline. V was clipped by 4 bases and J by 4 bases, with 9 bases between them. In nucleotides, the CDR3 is TGCGCCAGCAGCCCGGACTTTTACGAGCAGTACTTC. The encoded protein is CASSPDFYEQYF.

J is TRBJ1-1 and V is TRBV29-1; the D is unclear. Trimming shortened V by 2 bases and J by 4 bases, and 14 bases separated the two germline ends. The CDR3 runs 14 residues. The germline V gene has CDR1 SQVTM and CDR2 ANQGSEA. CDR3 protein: CSVELRGGITEAFF. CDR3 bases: TGCAGCGTTGAACTCCGGGGAGGTATCACTGAAGCTTTCTTT.

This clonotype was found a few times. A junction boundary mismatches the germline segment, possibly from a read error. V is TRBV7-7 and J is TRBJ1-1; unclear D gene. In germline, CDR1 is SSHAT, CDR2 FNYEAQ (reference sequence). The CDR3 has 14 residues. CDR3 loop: CASSFLWLPTEAFF. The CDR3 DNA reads TGTGCTAGCAGCTTTTTGTGGCTGCCCACTGAAGCTTTCTTT.

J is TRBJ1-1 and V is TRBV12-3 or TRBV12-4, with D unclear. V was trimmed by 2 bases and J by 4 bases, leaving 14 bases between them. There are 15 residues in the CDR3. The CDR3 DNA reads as TGTGCCAGCAGTTTAATAGGGAGGTACGGCACTGAAGCTTTCTTT. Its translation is CASSLIGRYGTEAFF.

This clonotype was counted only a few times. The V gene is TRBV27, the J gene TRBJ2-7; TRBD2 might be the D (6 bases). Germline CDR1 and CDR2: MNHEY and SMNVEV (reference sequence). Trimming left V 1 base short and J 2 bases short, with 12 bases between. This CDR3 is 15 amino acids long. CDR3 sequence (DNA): TGTGCCAGCAGTTTATTACTAGCACCTCCCTACGAGCAGTACTTC. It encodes CASSLLLAPPYEQYF.

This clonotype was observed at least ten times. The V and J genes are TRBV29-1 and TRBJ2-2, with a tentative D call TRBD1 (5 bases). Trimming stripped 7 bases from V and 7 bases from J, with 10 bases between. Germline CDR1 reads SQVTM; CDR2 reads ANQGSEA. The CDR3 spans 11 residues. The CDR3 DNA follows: TGCAGCGCCCGACAGAACGGGGAGCTGTTTTTT. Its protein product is CSARQNGELFF.

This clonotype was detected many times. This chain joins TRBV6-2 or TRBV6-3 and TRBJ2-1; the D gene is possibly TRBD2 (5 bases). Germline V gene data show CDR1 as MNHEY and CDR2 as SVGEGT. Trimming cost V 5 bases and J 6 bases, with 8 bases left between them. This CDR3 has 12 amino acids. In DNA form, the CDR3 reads TGTGCCAGCAGTCCAACTAGCAATGAGCAGTTCTTC. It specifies CASSPTSNEQFF.

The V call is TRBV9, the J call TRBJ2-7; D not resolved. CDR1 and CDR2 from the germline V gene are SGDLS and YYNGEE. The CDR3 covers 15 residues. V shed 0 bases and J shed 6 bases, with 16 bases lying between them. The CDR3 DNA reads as TGTGCCAGCAGCGTAGGGGGTAGTCACGGAGCCGAGCAGTACTTC. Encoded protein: CASSVGGSHGAEQYF. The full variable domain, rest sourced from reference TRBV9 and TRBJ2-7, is DSGVTQTPKHLITATGQRVTLRCSPRSGDLSVYWYQQSLDQGLQFLIQYYNGEERAKGNILERFSAQQFPDLHSELNLSSLELGDSALYFCASSVGGSHGAEQYFGPGTRLTVT.

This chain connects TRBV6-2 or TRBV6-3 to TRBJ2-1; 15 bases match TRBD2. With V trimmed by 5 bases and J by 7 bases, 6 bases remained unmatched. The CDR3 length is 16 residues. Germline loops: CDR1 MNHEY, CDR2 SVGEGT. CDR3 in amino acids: CASSGWGLAGGNEQFF. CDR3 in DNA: TGTGCCAGCAGTGGTTGGGGACTAGCGGGAGGTAATGAGCAGTTCTTC.

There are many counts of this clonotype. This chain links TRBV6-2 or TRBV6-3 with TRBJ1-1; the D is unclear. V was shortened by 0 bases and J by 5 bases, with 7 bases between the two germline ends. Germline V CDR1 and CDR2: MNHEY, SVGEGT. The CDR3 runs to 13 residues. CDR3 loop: CASSYSGRTEAFF. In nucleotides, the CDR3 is TGTGCCAGCAGTTACTCAGGGAGAACTGAAGCTTTCTTT.

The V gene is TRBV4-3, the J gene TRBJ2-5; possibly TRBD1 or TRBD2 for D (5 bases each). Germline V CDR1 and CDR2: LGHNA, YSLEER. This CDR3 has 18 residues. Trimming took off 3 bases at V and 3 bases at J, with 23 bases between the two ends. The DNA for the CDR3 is TGCGCCAGCAGCCAGTGGACTCTGGGGACGCAAGTCGAAGAGACCCAGTACTTC. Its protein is CASSQWTLGTQVEETQYF.

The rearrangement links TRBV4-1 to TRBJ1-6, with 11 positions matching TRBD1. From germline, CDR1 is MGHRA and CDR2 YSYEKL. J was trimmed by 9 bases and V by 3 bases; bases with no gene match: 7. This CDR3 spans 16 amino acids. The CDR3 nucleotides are TGCGCCAGCAGCCAGTTATATGGGACAGGGGGTTCACCCCTCCACTTT. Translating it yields CASSQLYGTGGSPLHF.

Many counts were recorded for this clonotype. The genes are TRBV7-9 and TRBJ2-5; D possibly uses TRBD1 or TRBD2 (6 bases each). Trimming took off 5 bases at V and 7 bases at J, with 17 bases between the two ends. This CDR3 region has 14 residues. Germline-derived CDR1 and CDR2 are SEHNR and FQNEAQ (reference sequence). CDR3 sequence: CASSQAGEVGTQYF. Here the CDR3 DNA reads TGTGCCAGCAGCCAAGCAGGGGAGGTCGGGACCCAGTACTTC.

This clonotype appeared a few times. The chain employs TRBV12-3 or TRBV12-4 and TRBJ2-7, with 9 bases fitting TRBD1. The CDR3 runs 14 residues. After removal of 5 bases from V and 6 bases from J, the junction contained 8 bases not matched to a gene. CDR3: CASSRQGGIGEQYF. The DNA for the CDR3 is TGTGCCAGCAGTCGACAGGGGGGGATTGGCGAGCAGTACTTC.

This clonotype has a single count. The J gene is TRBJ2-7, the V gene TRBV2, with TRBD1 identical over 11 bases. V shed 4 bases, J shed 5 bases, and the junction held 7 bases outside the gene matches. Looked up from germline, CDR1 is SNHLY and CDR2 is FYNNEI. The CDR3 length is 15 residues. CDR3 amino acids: CASSGGQGATDEQYF. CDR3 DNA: TGTGCCAGCAGTGGAGGACAGGGGGCGACGGACGAGCAGTACTTC.

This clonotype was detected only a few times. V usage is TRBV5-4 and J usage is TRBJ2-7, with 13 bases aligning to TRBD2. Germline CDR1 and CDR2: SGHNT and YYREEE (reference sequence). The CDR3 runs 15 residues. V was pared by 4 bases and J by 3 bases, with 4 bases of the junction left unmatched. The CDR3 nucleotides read TGTGCCAGCAGCGGGGGACTAGCGGGACTCTACGAGCAGTACTTC. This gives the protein CASSGGLAGLYEQYF.

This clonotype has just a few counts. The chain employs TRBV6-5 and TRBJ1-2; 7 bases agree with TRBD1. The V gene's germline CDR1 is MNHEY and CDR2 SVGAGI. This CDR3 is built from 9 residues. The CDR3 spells CTQGEGYTF. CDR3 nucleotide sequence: TGTACTCAGGGGGAAGGCTACACCTTC.

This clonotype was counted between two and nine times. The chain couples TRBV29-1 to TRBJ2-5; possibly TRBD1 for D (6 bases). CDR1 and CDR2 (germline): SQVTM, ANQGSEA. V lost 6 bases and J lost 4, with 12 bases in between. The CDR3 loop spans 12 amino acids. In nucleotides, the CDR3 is TGCAGCGTCCTAAAAGGGGGAGAGACCCAGTACTTC. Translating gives CSVLKGGETQYF.

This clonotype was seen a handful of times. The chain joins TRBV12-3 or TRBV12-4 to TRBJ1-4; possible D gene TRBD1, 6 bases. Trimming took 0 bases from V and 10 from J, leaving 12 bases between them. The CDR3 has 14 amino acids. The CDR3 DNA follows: TGTGCCAGCAGTTTAGCGGGGGCTTGGGCAAAACTGTTTTTT. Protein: CASSLAGAWAKLFF.

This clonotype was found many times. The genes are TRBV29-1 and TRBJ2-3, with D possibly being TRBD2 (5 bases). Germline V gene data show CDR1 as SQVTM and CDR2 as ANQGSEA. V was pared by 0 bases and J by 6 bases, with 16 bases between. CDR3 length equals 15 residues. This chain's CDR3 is CSVEEGGSRTDTQYF. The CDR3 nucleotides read TGCAGCGTTGAAGAAGGTGGGAGTCGTACGGATACGCAGTATTTT.

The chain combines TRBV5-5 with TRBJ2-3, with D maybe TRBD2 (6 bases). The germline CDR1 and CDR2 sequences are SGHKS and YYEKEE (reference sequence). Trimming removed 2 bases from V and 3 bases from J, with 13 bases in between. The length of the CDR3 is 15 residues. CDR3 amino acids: CASSFTGSRTDTQYF. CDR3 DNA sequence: TGTGCCAGCAGCTTCACCGGGAGTCGGACAGATACGCAGTATTTT.

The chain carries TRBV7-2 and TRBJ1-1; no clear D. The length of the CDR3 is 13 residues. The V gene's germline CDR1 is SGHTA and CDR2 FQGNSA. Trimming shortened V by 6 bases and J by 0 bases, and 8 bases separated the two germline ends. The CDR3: CASRARLNTEAFF. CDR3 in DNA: TGTGCCAGCAGGGCCAGATTGAACACTGAAGCTTTCTTT.

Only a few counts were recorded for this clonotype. CDR3 sequence: CADRVGTEAFF. In nucleotides, the CDR3 is TGCGCGGACAGGGTCGGAACTGAAGCTTTCTTT. The chain uses TRBV29-1 and TRBJ1-1; 8 bases line up with TRBD1. The CDR3 is made up of 11 amino acids. Looked up from germline, CDR1 is SQVTM and CDR2 is ANQGSEA.

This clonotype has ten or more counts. The CDR3 nucleotides read TGTGCCAGCAGCCGACAGGCGAACACTGAAGCTTTCTTT. It encodes CASSRQANTEAFF. This sequence joins TRBV7-3 and TRBJ1-1; perhaps TRBD1 as D (6 bases). Looked up from germline, CDR1 is SGHTA and CDR2 is FQGTGA. The V end was cut by 5 bases, the J end by 1 base, with 8 bases between. The CDR3 sequence is 13 residues long. Full variable domain (rest looked up from reference TRBV7-3 and TRBJ1-1): GAGVSQTPSNKVTEKGKYVELRCDPISGHTALYWYRQSLGQGPEFLIYFQGTGAADDSGLPNDRFFAVRPEGSVSTLKIQRTERGDSAVYLCASSRQANTEAFFGQGTRLTVV.

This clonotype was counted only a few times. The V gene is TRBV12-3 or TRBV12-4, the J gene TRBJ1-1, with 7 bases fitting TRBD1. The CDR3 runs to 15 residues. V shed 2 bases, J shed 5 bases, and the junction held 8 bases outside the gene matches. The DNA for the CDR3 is TGTGCCAGCAGTTTAATAGGGGGCGCGGGGACTGAAGCTTTCTTT. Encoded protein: CASSLIGGAGTEAFF.

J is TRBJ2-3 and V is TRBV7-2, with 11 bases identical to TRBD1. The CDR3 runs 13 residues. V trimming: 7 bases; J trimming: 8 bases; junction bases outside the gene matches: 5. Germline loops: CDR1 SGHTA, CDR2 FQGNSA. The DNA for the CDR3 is TGTGCCAGCAACGGACAGGGGGCGGGTACGCAGTATTTT. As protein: CASNGQGAGTQYF.